This is a list of T cell receptor beta chains from one sample in a study of cytomegalovirus exposure and HLA in healthy donors. The method was immunoSEQ multiplex PCR; TCRdb's version includes in-frame clones alone and lacks a portion of them. The profile shows 200,000 to 250,000 clones, about 87% of them singletons. Sequenced sample: PBMCs. All receptors come from a man aged 18 to 30 in good health and CMV-seronegative. Each CDR3 is given with its conserved first and last residue. A D gene is named only where the DNA matches it firmly. Part of the rows lack a size; the others show once, few, many or a class for expanded clones.

length: 19; V: TRBV15; size: -; D: -; J: TRBJ1-4; CDR3: CATSRGYTGGGGTNEKLFF; DNA: TGTGCCACCAGCAGAGGATACACGGGGGGCGGCGGGACGAATGAAAAACTGTTTTTT
length: 15; V: TRBV5-1; size: -; D: -; J: TRBJ1-1; CDR3: CASSLLGRANTEAFF; DNA: TGCGCCAGCAGCTTGTTGGGCAGGGCAAACACTGAAGCTTTCTTT
length: 17; V: TRBV25-1; size: -; D: TRBD1; J: TRBJ2-7; CDR3: CASSAWGPGQGSGEQYF; DNA: TGTGCCAGCAGTGCGTGGGGGCCGGGACAGGGCTCGGGGGAGCAGTACTTC
length: 15; V: TRBV7-2; size: -; D: TRBD1; J: TRBJ1-4; CDR3: CASSYSGQGNEKLFF; DNA: TGTGCCAGCAGCTACTCCGGACAGGGCAATGAAAAACTGTTTTTT
length: 14; V: TRBV6-5; size: once; D: -; J: TRBJ1-1; CDR3: CASSYLGGASFAFF; DNA: TGTGCCAGCAGTTACCTTGGGGGCGCGTCGTTCGCTTTCTTT
length: 13; V: TRBV10-3; size: -; D: TRBD1; J: TRBJ1-1; CDR3: CAIRTGGMAEAFF; DNA: TGTGCCATCAGAACAGGGGGGATGGCTGAAGCTTTCTTT
length: 19; V: TRBV4-1; size: -; D: -; J: TRBJ1-6; CDR3: CASSQDFQGWANYNSPLHF; DNA: TGCGCCAGCAGCCAAGACTTTCAGGGATGGGCTAATTATAATTCACCCCTCCACTTT
length: 13; V: TRBV7-2; size: -; D: -; J: TRBJ1-2; CDR3: CASSLGGADGYTF; DNA: TGTGCCAGCAGCCTGGGGGGTGCTGATGGCTACACCTTC
length: 19; V: TRBV27; size: -; D: TRBD1; J: TRBJ1-6; CDR3: CASSPLGQGGSTYNSPLHF; DNA: TGTGCCAGCAGTCCCCTCGGACAGGGAGGATCCACCTATAATTCACCCCTCCACTTT
length: 14; V: TRBV5-4; size: -; D: -; J: TRBJ2-7; CDR3: CASSFGGGYDEQYF; DNA: TGTGCCAGCAGCTTCGGCGGGGGCTACGACGAGCAGTACTTC
length: 12; V: TRBV5-1; size: -; D: -; J: TRBJ2-3; CDR3: CATSDGLGTQYF; DNA: TGCGCCACCTCTGATGGACTTGGTACGCAGTATTTT
length: 14; V: TRBV28; size: -; D: TRBD1; J: TRBJ2-7; CDR3: CATTTGTGIYEQYF; DNA: TGTGCCACCACGACCGGGACAGGGATCTACGAGCAGTACTTC
length: 15; V: TRBV7-9; size: -; D: -; J: TRBJ2-7; CDR3: CASSLGQLTLYEQYF; DNA: TGTGCCAGCAGCCTGGGGCAACTTACTCTCTACGAGCAGTACTTC
length: 15; V: TRBV6-4; size: -; D: TRBD1; J: TRBJ1-2; CDR3: CASSAAAGQGHGYTF; DNA: TGTGCCAGCAGTGCGGCGGCGGGACAGGGTCATGGCTACACCTTC
length: 13; V: TRBV7-2; size: -; D: -; J: TRBJ2-1; CDR3: CASSLAWAGEQFF; DNA: TGTGCCAGCAGCTTAGCCTGGGCGGGTGAGCAGTTCTTC
length: 19; V: TRBV4-3; size: -; D: TRBD1; J: TRBJ2-6; CDR3: CASSQGLQGADGGANVLTF; DNA: TGCGCCAGCAGCCAAGGACTACAGGGGGCTGATGGTGGGGCCAACGTCCTGACTTTC
length: 17; V: TRBV23-1; size: -; D: TRBD2; J: TRBJ2-7; CDR3: CASSQSGTSGSSYEQYF; DNA: TGCGCCAGCAGTCAAAGCGGGACTAGCGGGAGCTCCTACGAGCAGTACTTC